The rows below give T cell receptor beta chains drawn from one sample of a study of CD8+CD57+ T cells in acquired aplastic anemia. A single record per CDR3 protein comes from TCRdb applying MiXCR to the reads. The repertoire holds 350,000 to 450,000 distinct CDR3 sequences, with 60% to 80% as singletons. The material sequenced was sorted CD4+, CD8+, or CD8+CD57+ T cells (not recorded which) from PBMCs. All receptors derive from a human donor in good health, serving as a control. Both conserved end residues are trimmed from each CDR3.

TRBV7-2,TRBJ1-4,ASSPEGLSQEQY
TRBV7-9,TRBJ2-1,ASSLTEMRNEQP
TRBV9,TRBJ1-6,ASSGDRNSPLH
TRBV5-4,-,ASSVRIRETQY
TRBV7-3,TRBJ1-1,ASSWGRRAF
TRBV5-1,TRBJ1-2,ASSPRQDSNYGYT
TRBV5-1,TRBJ2-5,ASSLDRDRAYETQY
TRBV25-1,TRBJ1-2,ASSGGTASTYGYT
TRBV7-2,TRBJ2-7,ASSLSGGTDGTGEQY
TRBV20-1,TRBJ1-4,SARDMDTEKLF
TRBV20-1,TRBJ1-2,SASPPGQNNYGYT
TRBV29-1,TRBJ1-1,SVSAGAQDTPF
TRBV7-2,TRBJ2-7,ASSLEVGISAQH
TRBV7-7,TRBJ2-2,ASSLAGDTGELF
TRBV7-6,TRBJ2-5,ASSLEQQETQY
TRBV6-1,TRBJ2-7,ATVWTCVGEAQY
TRBV11-2,-,ASSLGAGVGEEQF
TRBV7-8,TRBJ1-6,ASSGKGNSPLH
TRBV6-1,TRBJ2-3,ASTPGTRIDTQY
TRBV10-3,TRBJ1-6,AIRQQTGDNSPLH
TRBV15,TRBJ1-1,ATSRDNRGRGTEAF
TRBV6-5,TRBJ2-7,ASSYSSSGQFYEQY
TRBV7-2,TRBJ1-1,AGSLVLRTTDAF
TRBV29-1,TRBJ2-7,SVGGLAGLSEQY
TRBV7-3,TRBJ2-7,ASSSDRQEQY
TRBV20-1,TRBJ2-3,SATKRGGLAQY
TRBV6-5,TRBJ2-7,ASSYNRAGGYEQY
TRBV6-2/TRBV6-3,TRBJ1-5,SSSCHFGNQPQH
TRBV24-1,TRBJ2-5,ATSDSSGVGTQY
TRBV9,TRBJ1-1,ASSLGAGSYNDSF
TRBV5-1,TRBJ1-2,ASSHYSPTAYGYT